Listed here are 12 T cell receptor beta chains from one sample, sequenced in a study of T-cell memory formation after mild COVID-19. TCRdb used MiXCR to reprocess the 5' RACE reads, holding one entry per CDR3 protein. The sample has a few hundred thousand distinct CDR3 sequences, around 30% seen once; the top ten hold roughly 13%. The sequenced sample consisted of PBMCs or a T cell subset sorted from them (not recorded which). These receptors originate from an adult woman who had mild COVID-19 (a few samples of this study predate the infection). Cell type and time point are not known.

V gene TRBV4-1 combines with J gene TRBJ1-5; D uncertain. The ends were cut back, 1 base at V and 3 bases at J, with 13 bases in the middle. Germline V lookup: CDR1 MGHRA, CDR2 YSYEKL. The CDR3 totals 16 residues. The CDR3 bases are TGCGCCAGCAGCCAAGTCGGTCCCCATGACAATCAGCCCCAGCATTTT. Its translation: CASSQVGPHDNQPQHF.

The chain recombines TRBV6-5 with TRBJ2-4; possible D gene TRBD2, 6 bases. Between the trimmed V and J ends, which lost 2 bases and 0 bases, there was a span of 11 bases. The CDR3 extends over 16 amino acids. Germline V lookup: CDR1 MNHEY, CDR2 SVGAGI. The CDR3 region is CASSYPGDLAKNIQYF. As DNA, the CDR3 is TGTGCCAGCAGTTACCCGGGGGATCTAGCCAAAAACATTCAGTACTTC.

The CDR3 DNA sequence: TGTGCCAGCAGCTTAGCGGGGGGACAGGTCTCCTACAATGAGCAGTTCTTC. Translating it yields CASSLAGGQVSYNEQFF. V usage is TRBV7-2 and J usage is TRBJ2-1, with 8 bases matching TRBD1. J lost 0 bases, V lost 0 bases, and 4 bases had no gene match. Germline V gene sequence: CDR1 SGHTA, CDR2 FQGNSA. The CDR3 is 17 amino acids.

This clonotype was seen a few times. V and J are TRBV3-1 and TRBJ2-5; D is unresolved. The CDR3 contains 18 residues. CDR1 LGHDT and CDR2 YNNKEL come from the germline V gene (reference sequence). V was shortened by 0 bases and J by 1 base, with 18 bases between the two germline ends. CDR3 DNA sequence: TGTGCCAGCAGCCAAGATCAACGGCCCAAGCAGATCCAAGAGACCCAGTACTTC. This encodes CASSQDQRPKQIQETQYF.

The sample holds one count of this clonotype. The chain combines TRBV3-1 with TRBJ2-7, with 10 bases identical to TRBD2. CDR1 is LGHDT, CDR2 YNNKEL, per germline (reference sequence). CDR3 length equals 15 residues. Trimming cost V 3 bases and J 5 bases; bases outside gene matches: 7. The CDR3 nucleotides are TGTGCCAGCAGCCAGCAGCGGGGGGGCCTGAACGAGCAGTACTTC. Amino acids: CASSQQRGGLNEQYF.

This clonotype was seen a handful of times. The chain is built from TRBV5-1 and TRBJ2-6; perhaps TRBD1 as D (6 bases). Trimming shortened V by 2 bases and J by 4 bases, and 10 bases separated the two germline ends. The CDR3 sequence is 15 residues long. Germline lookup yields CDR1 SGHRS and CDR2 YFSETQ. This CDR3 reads CASSLTGPGANVLTF. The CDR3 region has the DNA TGCGCCAGCAGCTTAACAGGGCCCGGGGCCAACGTCCTGACTTTC. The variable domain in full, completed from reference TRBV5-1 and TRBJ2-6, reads KAGVTQTPRYLIKTRGQQVTLSCSPISGHRSVSWYQQTPGQGLQFLFEYFSETQRNKGNFPGRFSGRQFSNSRSEMNVSTLELGDSALYLCASSLTGPGANVLTFGAGSRLTVL.

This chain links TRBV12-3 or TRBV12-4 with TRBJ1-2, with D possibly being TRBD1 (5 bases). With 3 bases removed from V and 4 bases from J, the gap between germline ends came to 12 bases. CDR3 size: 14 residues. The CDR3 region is CASSFRDRPYGYTF. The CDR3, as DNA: TGTGCCAGCAGTTTTAGGGACCGGCCCTATGGCTACACCTTC.

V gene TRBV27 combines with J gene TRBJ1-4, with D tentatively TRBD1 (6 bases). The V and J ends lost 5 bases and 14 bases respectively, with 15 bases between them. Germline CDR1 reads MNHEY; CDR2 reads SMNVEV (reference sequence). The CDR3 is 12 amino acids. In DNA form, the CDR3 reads TGTGCCAGCAGTCCACCGGGACAAGGGCTGTTTTTT. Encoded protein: CASSPPGQGLFF.

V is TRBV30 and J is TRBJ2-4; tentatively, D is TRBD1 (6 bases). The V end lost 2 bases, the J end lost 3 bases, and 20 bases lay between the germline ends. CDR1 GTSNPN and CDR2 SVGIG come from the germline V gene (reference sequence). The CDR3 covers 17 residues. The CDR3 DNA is TGTGCCTGGAGTATAGGACAGTTCCTCAGTGGCAAAAACATTCAGTACTTC. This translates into CAWSIGQFLSGKNIQYF.

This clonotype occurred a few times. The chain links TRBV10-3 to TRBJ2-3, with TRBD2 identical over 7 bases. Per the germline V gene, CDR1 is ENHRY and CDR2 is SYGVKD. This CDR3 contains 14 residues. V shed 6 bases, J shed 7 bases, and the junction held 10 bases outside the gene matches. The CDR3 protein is CAISPGEGPHTQYF. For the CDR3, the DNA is TGTGCCATCAGCCCGGGGGAGGGCCCACATACGCAGTATTTT.

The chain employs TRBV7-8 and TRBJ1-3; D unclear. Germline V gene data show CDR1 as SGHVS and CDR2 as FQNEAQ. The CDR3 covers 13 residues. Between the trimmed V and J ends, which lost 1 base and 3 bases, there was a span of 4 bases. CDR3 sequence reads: CASSLVRGNTIYF. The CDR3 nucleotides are TGTGCCAGCAGCTTAGTCCGTGGAAACACCATATATTTT.

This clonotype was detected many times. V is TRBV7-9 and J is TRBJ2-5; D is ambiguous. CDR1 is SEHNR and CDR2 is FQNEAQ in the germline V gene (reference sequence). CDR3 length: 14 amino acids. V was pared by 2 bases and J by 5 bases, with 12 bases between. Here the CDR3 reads CASSLFGSTETQYF. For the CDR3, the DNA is TGTGCCAGCAGCTTATTCGGTAGCACGGAGACCCAGTACTTC.